This T cell receptor beta chain was recorded in a study of CD8 T cells in ankylosing spondylitis. Study outcomes and limitations: Earlier reports found some motif variants in synovial fluid and blood in reactive arthritis. About 8 highly homologous variants made up a TCR beta motif that seemed to typify ankylosing spondylitis blood. CD8+ disease-linked clones were present at relatively low frequencies in blood.

In TCRdb, the 5' RACE reads were re-called with MiXCR into one record per CDR3 protein. Of 400,000 to 450,000 distinct CDR3 sequences listed, 15% to 20% are singletons. This clonotype was counted a few times. Its antigen remains unidentified. CDR1 and CDR2 (germline): KGHDR, SFDVKD. This CDR3 comprises 17 residues. V lost 3 bases and J 0 bases, leaving 14 bases between the germline ends. This receptor was identified in a male donor with ankylosing spondylitis. The specimen sequenced was blood, either unsorted or a sorted T cell fraction (not recorded which). This rearrangement joins TRBV24-1 to TRBJ2-1; D is unclear. The chain's CDR3 is CATSDDRARSSYNEQFF. The CDR3 region has the DNA TGTGCCACCAGTGATGATAGGGCTCGCAGCTCCTACAATGAGCAGTTCTTC.